This TCR beta chain is from a study of T cell repertoires in cytomegalovirus infection. Findings of the study overall: Totalled public TCR beta family frequency picked out people who carried CMV plus the relevant HLA.

Trimming removed 1 base at V and 6 bases at J, with 8 bases between. Germline V gives CDR1 SGHTA, CDR2 FQGNSA. CDR3 length equals 13 residues. This clonotype was seen at least ten times. Its antigen is not known. Each CDR3 protein is one row after TCRdb ran MiXCR on the reads. The table includes some 390,000 distinct CDR3 sequences, less than 20% detected once. V and J are TRBV7-2 and TRBJ2-3; the D is unclear. The source of this sequence is a human donor in good health (CMV status not recorded). Some clones in this sample may be carry-over from other donors' samples. The sequenced material came from PBMCs. CDR3 protein: CASSLVTGDTQYF. CDR3 DNA: TGTGCCAGCAGCTTAGTAACCGGGGATACGCAGTATTTT.